The 32 T cell receptor beta chains below were found in one sample sequenced in a study of T cell repertoires in cytomegalovirus infection. TCRdb used MiXCR to reprocess the reads, holding one entry per CDR3 protein. The sample consists of 200,000 to 300,000 distinct CDR3 sequences, 9.1% of them appearing once. Material for sequencing was PBMCs. The receptors come from a human donor in good health (CMV status not recorded). Some clones in this sample may be carry-over from other donors' samples.

In this sample, this clonotype turned up a few times. J is TRBJ1-3 and V is TRBV3-1; D unclear. The CDR3 has 13 residues. Germline V gene data show CDR1 as LGHDT and CDR2 as YNNKEL (reference sequence). V lost 2 bases and J 0 bases, leaving 2 bases between the germline ends. CDR3 sequence (DNA): TGTGCCAGCAGCCAACCCTCTGGAAACACCATATATTTT. It codes for CASSQPSGNTIYF. The full variable domain, its missing parts supplied by reference TRBV3-1 and TRBJ1-3, is DTAVSQTPKYLVTQMGNDKSIKCEQNLGHDTMYWYKQDSKKFLKIMFSYNNKELIINETVPNRFSPKSPDKAHLNLHINSLELGDSAVYFCASSQPSGNTIYFGEGSWLTVV.

This chain joins TRBV28 and TRBJ1-2; the D is unclear. The germline V and J ends were trimmed by 7 bases and 0 bases, with 9 bases remaining between them. The germline gives CDR1 MDHEN, CDR2 SYDVKM. This CDR3 is 13 amino acids long. The CDR3 DNA reads TGTGCCAGCAACCTACGGTCTAACTATGGCTACACCTTC. This translates into CASNLRSNYGYTF.

Comments on this clonotype: One base away lies a much larger clone, so this may be a sequencing read error. The CDR3 ends on some other residue instead of the conserved phenylalanine or tryptophan, so this is likely a read error. V gene TRBV7-2 combines with J gene TRBJ1-6, with D perhaps matching TRBD1 (5 bases). V was pared by 0 bases and J by 7 bases, with 7 bases between. Germline lookup yields CDR1 SGHTA and CDR2 FQGNSA. This CDR3 has 14 residues. This CDR3 reads CASSLARANSPLHL. CDR3 nucleotides: TGTGCCAGCAGCTTAGCCAGGGCCAATTCACCCCTCCACCTT.

This clonotype appeared many times. The rearrangement joins TRBV7-2 to TRBJ1-1; 7 bases agree with TRBD1. The CDR3 runs to 14 residues. The ends lost 0 bases at V and 6 bases at J; junction bases unmatched: 4. Germline V gives CDR1 SGHTA, CDR2 FQGNSA. The CDR3 region has the DNA TGTGCCAGCAGCTTAGCGCAGGGGGTCTCTGAAGCTTTCTTT. Its translation is CASSLAQGVSEAFF.

The rearrangement links TRBV24-1 to TRBJ2-5; 9 nucleotides agree with TRBD1. The junction had 3 bases not matched to a gene; V was cut back by 2 bases and J by 3 bases. Germline V gives CDR1 KGHDR, CDR2 SFDVKD. The CDR3 runs 15 residues. CDR3 sequence reads: CATSDYGTGKETQYF. The CDR3 nucleotides are TGTGCCACCAGTGATTACGGGACAGGGAAAGAGACCCAGTACTTC.

The gene calls are TRBV4-2 and TRBJ1-2; D is ambiguous. The CDR3 contains 14 residues. The V end was cut by 0 bases, the J end by 8 bases, with 13 bases between. Germline loops: CDR1 LGHNA, CDR2 YNFKEQ. CDR3 in DNA: TGTGCCAGCAGCCAAGAGGTGAAGGGAAGGGGCTACACCTTC. Residues: CASSQEVKGRGYTF.

This clonotype has ten or more counts. V and J are TRBV7-9 and TRBJ1-2; D uncertain. Trimming removed 2 bases at V and 8 bases at J, with 12 bases between. Germline V gene sequence: CDR1 SEHNR, CDR2 FQNEAQ (reference sequence). The CDR3 has 13 amino acids. In DNA, the CDR3 is TGTGCCAGCAGCTTAACACTGAGTTTAGGCTACACCTTC. It specifies CASSLTLSLGYTF.

The chain has TRBV20-1 and TRBJ2-7, with D maybe TRBD1 (5 bases). Germline CDR1 and CDR2: DFQATT and SNEGSKA (reference sequence). Trimming removed 0 bases from V and 1 base from J, with 10 bases in between. The CDR3 has 14 residues. The CDR3 DNA reads as TGCAGTGCTAGAGATCAGCGACAGTCCTACGAGCAGTACTTC. Amino acid sequence: CSARDQRQSYEQYF.

This clonotype has only a few counts. The chain uses TRBV29-1 and TRBJ2-7; maybe TRBD2 (7 bases). Trimming pared 6 bases from V and 3 bases from J, leaving 21 bases between. Germline V gene lookup returns CDR1 SQVTM and CDR2 ANQGSEA. This CDR3 spans 15 amino acids. CDR3 coding DNA: TGCAGCGTCGGAGGGGGGGGAGCGGCAGTCTACGAGCAGTACTTC. Its translation: CSVGGGGAAVYEQYF.

This chain joins TRBV5-1 and TRBJ2-7, with unresolved D. The germline gives CDR1 SGHRS, CDR2 YFSETQ. The CDR3 is made up of 14 amino acids. V was clipped by 0 bases and J by 0 bases, with 7 bases between them. CDR3 sequence (DNA): TGCGCCAGCAGCTTGGCGGGCAACTCCTACGAGCAGTACTTC. The encoded protein is CASSLAGNSYEQYF.

This chain connects TRBV7-2 to TRBJ2-7; 10 positions agree with TRBD2. Germline CDR1 reads SGHTA; CDR2 reads FQGNSA. V lost 2 bases and J lost 3; bases outside the gene matches: 10. The CDR3 totals 17 residues. The CDR3, as DNA: TGTGCCAGCAGCTTAAGGAATAGCGGGAGGCTATTCTACGAGCAGTACTTC. Its translation: CASSLRNSGRLFYEQYF.

The chain is built from TRBV6-2 or TRBV6-3 and TRBJ1-1, with 8 bases lining up with TRBD1. Germline V CDR1 and CDR2: MNHEY, SVGEGT. V dropped 5 bases and J dropped 7; count of bases not matched to a gene: 15. There are 16 residues in the CDR3. The CDR3 sequence is CASSIQNRGTGDEAFF. The CDR3 region has the DNA TGTGCCAGCAGTATCCAAAACAGGGGGACGGGAGATGAAGCTTTCTTT.

The chain has TRBV11-2 and TRBJ2-2; perhaps TRBD1 as D (5 bases). From germline, CDR1 is SGHAT and CDR2 FQNNGV. The CDR3 contains 15 residues. V was cut by 10 bases and J by 0 bases, with 15 bases left in between. CDR3 in amino acids: CATAKTDTNTGELFF. The CDR3 DNA reads TGTGCCACCGCAAAGACAGATACGAACACCGGGGAGCTGTTTTTT.

This chain connects TRBV11-2 to TRBJ2-3; unclear D gene. The CDR3 totals 14 residues. Germline CDR1 is SGHAT and CDR2 is FQNNGV. The ends were cut back, 1 base at V and 6 bases at J, with 11 bases in the middle. The CDR3: CASSLAWRPDTQYF. The CDR3 DNA reads TGTGCCAGCAGCTTAGCGTGGAGACCTGATACGCAGTATTTT.

This clonotype has ten or more counts. The genes are TRBV7-2 and TRBJ2-7; a weak D match, TRBD1 (5 bases). Germline values: CDR1 SGHTA, CDR2 FQGNSA. The CDR3 is made up of 14 amino acids. The germline V and J ends were trimmed by 0 bases and 6 bases, with 12 bases remaining between them. CDR3 in DNA: TGTGCCAGCAGCTTAGCGGTTCAGGGATCCGAGCAGTACTTC. Translating gives CASSLAVQGSEQYF.

This clonotype was found many times. The chain carries TRBV7-2 and TRBJ2-3; 8 nucleotides line up with TRBD2. CDR1 and CDR2 from the germline V gene are SGHTA and FQGNSA. The CDR3 has 15 residues. V dropped 6 bases and J dropped 6; count of bases not matched to a gene: 11. The CDR3 reads CASSSGTRGMDTQYF. The CDR3 nucleotides read TGTGCCAGCAGTTCCGGGACTAGGGGAATGGATACGCAGTATTTT.

This clonotype was recorded at least ten times. V is TRBV7-8 and J is TRBJ2-7; 8 bases align to TRBD1. J was trimmed by 4 bases and V by 5 bases; bases with no gene match: 10. The germline V gene has CDR1 SGHVS and CDR2 FQNEAQ. This CDR3 is 15 amino acids long. CDR3 nucleotide sequence: TGTGCCAGCAGCCGGCAACAGGGGGGCCCTTACGAGCAGTACTTC. It codes for CASSRQQGGPYEQYF.

This clonotype was seen ten or more times. The chain employs TRBV19 and TRBJ2-1; no clear D gene. The germline V gene has CDR1 LNHDA and CDR2 SQIVND (reference sequence). This CDR3 is 11 amino acids long. With 3 bases removed from V and 4 bases from J, the gap between germline ends came to 1 base. CDR3 sequence: CASSIYNEQFF. Here the CDR3 DNA reads TGTGCCAGTAGTATTTACAATGAGCAGTTCTTC.

This clonotype was seen at least ten times. The V call is TRBV14, the J call TRBJ1-1; no reliable D call. The V gene's germline CDR1 is SGHDN and CDR2 FVKESK. The CDR3 contains 19 residues. Trimming removed 2 bases from V and 1 base from J, with 23 bases in between. The CDR3 sequence is CASSQWTANRSPANTEAFF. The CDR3 DNA sequence: TGTGCCAGCAGCCAATGGACGGCCAACAGATCGCCCGCGAACACTGAAGCTTTCTTT.

This clonotype has a count of ten or more. The chain has TRBV7-9 and TRBJ1-4, with 10 bases lining up with TRBD1. Germline lookup yields CDR1 SEHNR and CDR2 FQNEAQ (reference sequence). J gave up 8 bases and V 2 bases, and 8 bases lay outside the gene matches. This CDR3 has 16 amino acids. CDR3 residues: CASSLQGRDRGEKLFF. CDR3 nucleotide sequence: TGTGCCAGCAGCTTACAGGGTCGGGACAGGGGCGAAAAACTGTTTTTT. The variable domain in full, with the rest retrieved from reference TRBV7-9 and TRBJ1-4, is DTGVSQNPRHKITKRGQNVTFRCDPISEHNRLYWYRQTLGQGPEFLTYFQNEAQLEKSRLLSDRFSAERPKGSFSTLEIQRTEQGDSAMYLCASSLQGRDRGEKLFFGSGTQLSVL.

V gene TRBV28 combines with J gene TRBJ1-3; the D is unclear. This CDR3 is built from 14 residues. Germline CDR1 reads MDHEN; CDR2 reads SYDVKM. With 7 bases removed from V and 4 bases from J, the gap between germline ends came to 14 bases. CDR3 nucleotide sequence: TGTGCCAGCACCTCCCCGGCGGGGGGAAACACCATATATTTT. This sequence encodes CASTSPAGGNTIYF.

This clonotype was found many times. The chain links TRBV7-2 to TRBJ1-2; D unresolved. This CDR3 spans 15 amino acids. Germline values: CDR1 SGHTA, CDR2 FQGNSA. Trimming removed 1 base at V and 4 bases at J, with 13 bases between. CDR3 in amino acids: CASSLDPTEGYGYTF. CDR3 coding DNA: TGTGCCAGCAGCTTAGATCCCACAGAGGGCTATGGCTACACCTTC.

This sequence joins TRBV5-1 and TRBJ2-7, with D possibly matching TRBD2 (5 bases). The CDR3 covers 15 residues. V lost 0 bases and J lost 5, with 15 bases in between. Germline V CDR1 and CDR2: SGHRS, YFSETQ. CDR3 coding DNA: TGCGCCAGCAGCTTGGACGGCCGGGGAGTGAACGAGCAGTACTTC. Amino acid sequence: CASSLDGRGVNEQYF.

The rearrangement links TRBV3-1 to TRBJ1-1; D is possibly TRBD1 (5 bases). Germline assignment: CDR1 LGHDT and CDR2 YNNKEL (reference sequence). The CDR3 loop spans 17 amino acids. The ends were cut back, 1 base at V and 4 bases at J, with 19 bases in the middle. CDR3: CASSQGSPRGRGTEAFF. The CDR3 DNA sequence: TGTGCCAGCAGCCAAGGCTCACCCCGGGGAAGGGGCACTGAAGCTTTCTTT.

This clonotype was seen a few times. The chain has TRBV7-1 and TRBJ1-2; 8 bases line up with TRBD1. TRBV7-1 is an open reading frame whose function is uncertain. The CDR3 has 12 amino acids. J gave up 14 bases and V 3 bases, and 8 bases lay outside the gene matches. CDR3 DNA sequence: TGTGCCAGCAGCTCCTGGACAGGGCCGGGGACCTTC. This gives the protein CASSSWTGPGTF.

This clonotype turned up a few times. The chain carries TRBV12-3 or TRBV12-4 and TRBJ1-1, with TRBD1 matching over 7 bases. J lost 4 bases, V lost 5 bases, and 4 bases had no gene match. This CDR3 contains 13 residues. The chain's CDR3 is CASSRQGSTEAFF. The CDR3 DNA reads as TGTGCCAGCAGTAGACAGGGCAGCACTGAAGCTTTCTTT.

There are many counts of this clonotype. V is TRBV7-8 and J is TRBJ2-5; 7 nucleotides match TRBD2. CDR1 and CDR2 from the germline V gene are SGHVS and FQNEAQ. The CDR3 extends over 13 amino acids. CDR3: CAQRDLSGETQYF. CDR3 sequence (DNA): TGTGCTCAGCGGGACCTTTCAGGGGAGACCCAGTACTTC.

CDR3 sequence: CSARDQGRVTYGYTF. The CDR3 bases are TGCAGTGCTAGAGATCAAGGCAGGGTAACCTATGGCTACACCTTC. The rearrangement links TRBV20-1 to TRBJ1-2, with a weak D call TRBD1 (5 bases). The CDR3 sequence is 15 residues long. CDR1 and CDR2 from the germline V gene are DFQATT and SNEGSKA (reference sequence). Between the trimmed V and J ends, which lost 0 bases and 4 bases, there was a span of 15 bases.

This sequence joins TRBV29-1 and TRBJ1-2; TRBD1 matches at 7 bases. The CDR3 spans 13 residues. V gave up 6 bases and J gave up 7 bases; unmatched junction bases: 11. Germline V gene lookup returns CDR1 SQVTM and CDR2 ANQGSEA. The CDR3 loop is CSVLGGQSGGYTF. The CDR3 DNA is TGCAGCGTCCTAGGGGGCCAATCGGGTGGCTACACCTTC.

This clonotype was detected ten times or more. V gene TRBV7-6 combines with J gene TRBJ1-1, with D possibly matching TRBD1 (5 bases). Germline V gene lookup returns CDR1 SGHVS and CDR2 FNYEAQ. The CDR3 runs 15 residues. Deletions cut 1 base from V and 0 bases from J, with 9 bases between. Written as DNA, the CDR3 is TGTGCCAGCAGCTTAGGTGAGGGGATGAACACTGAAGCTTTCTTT. Amino acid sequence: CASSLGEGMNTEAFF. Looking up the rest from reference TRBV7-6 and TRBJ1-1 gives the full variable domain: GAGVSQSPRYKVTKRGQDVALRCDPISGHVSLYWYRQALGQGPEFLTYFNYEAQQDKSGLPNDRFSAERPEGSISTLTIQRTEQRDSAMYRCASSLGEGMNTEAFFGQGTRLTVV.

This clonotype has ten or more counts. This chain links TRBV7-2 with TRBJ1-6; D gene uncertain. This CDR3 contains 12 residues. The V end lost 6 bases, the J end lost 9 bases, and 9 bases lay between the germline ends. Germline values: CDR1 SGHTA, CDR2 FQGNSA. CDR3 sequence reads: CASSKMVSPLHF. The DNA for the CDR3 is TGTGCCAGCAGTAAGATGGTTTCACCCCTCCACTTT.

The table lists this clonotype with many counts. The rearrangement uses TRBV7-3 and TRBJ2-5, with 9 bases aligning to TRBD1. CDR3 length: 16 amino acids. Germline CDR1 is SGHTA and CDR2 is FQGTGA. V shed 2 bases and J 4 bases; nucleotides not matched to a gene: 8. The CDR3 nucleotides read TGTGCCAGCAGCTTAGGACAGGGGAAGGAGAGAGAGACCCAGTACTTC. Amino acid sequence: CASSLGQGKERETQYF.